This T cell receptor beta chain was identified during a study of low-dose radiotherapy and immunotherapy resistance in tumors. Covering alpha and beta chains, TRAV- and TRBV-specific primers were used for the first-strand cDNA. Amplification of TCRs used a constant-region primer and V-primer adapter for 20 PCR cycles. TCRdb redid the calling of the reads with MiXCR, one entry per CDR3 protein. The repertoire holds 30,000 or so distinct CDR3 sequences, approximately 54% seen once, with around 5.4% in the top ten. The CDR3 is made up of 13 amino acids. Trimming took 3 bases from V and 1 from J, leaving 5 bases between them. Time point given: after trial treatment. Treatment here: LDRT plus nivolumab, ipilimumab, low-dose cyclophosphamide and aspirin (RACIN trial). This clonotype was detected only a few times.

The chain uses TRBV12-3 or TRBV12-4 and TRBJ2-3; no reliable D call. Sequenced here: PBMCs, sampled after low-dose radiotherapy plus immunotherapy. This TCR came from a male donor with gallbladder cancer. CDR3 residues: CASSFVGTDTQYF. The CDR3, as DNA: TGTGCCAGCAGTTTTGTGGGCACAGATACGCAGTATTTT.